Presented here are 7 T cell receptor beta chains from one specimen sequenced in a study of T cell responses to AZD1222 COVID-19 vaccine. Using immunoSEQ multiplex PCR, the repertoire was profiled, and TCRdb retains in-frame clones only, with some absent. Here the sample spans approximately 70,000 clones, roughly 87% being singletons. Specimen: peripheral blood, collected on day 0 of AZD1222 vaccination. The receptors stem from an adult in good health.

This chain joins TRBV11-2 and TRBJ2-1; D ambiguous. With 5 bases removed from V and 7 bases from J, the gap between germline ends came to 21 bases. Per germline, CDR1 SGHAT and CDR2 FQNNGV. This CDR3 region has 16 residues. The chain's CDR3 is CASSNSDAALRNEQFF. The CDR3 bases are TGTGCCAGCAGCAACTCTGACGCCGCTTTGCGTAATGAGCAGTTCTTC.

The CDR3 region is CASSEALGFGDYGYTF. CDR3 bases: TGTGCCAGCAGTGAAGCGCTTGGGTTCGGGGACTATGGCTACACCTTC. This chain uses TRBV2 with TRBJ1-2; D remains ambiguous. Germline V gene lookup returns CDR1 SNHLY and CDR2 FYNNEI. Trimming removed 0 bases at V and 3 bases at J, with 14 bases between. There are 16 residues in the CDR3.

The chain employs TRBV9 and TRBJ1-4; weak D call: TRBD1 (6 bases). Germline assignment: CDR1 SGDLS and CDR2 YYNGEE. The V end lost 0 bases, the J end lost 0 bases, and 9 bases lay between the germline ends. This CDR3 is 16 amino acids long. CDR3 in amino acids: CASSVGDTTTNEKLFF. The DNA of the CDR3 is TGTGCCAGCAGCGTAGGGGACACCACAACTAATGAAAAACTGTTTTTT.

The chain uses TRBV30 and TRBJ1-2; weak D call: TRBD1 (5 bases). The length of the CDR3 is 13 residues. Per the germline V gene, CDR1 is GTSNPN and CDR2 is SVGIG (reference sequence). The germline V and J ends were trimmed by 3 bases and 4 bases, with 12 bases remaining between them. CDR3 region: CAWSPGDGYGYTF. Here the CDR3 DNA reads TGTGCCTGGAGCCCGGGGGACGGCTATGGCTACACCTTC.

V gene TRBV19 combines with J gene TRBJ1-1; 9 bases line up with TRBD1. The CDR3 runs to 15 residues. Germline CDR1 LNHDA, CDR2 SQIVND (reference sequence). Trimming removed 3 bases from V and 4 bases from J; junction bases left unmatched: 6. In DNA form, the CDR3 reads TGTGCCAGTAGTATCCCCTTGACAGGGGGCACTGAAGCTTTCTTT. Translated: CASSIPLTGGTEAFF.

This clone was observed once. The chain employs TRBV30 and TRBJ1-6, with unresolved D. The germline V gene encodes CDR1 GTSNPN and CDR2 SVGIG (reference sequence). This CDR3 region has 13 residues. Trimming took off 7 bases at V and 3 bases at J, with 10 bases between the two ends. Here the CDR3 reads CASARGYNSPLHF. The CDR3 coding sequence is TGTGCCTCAGCTCGGGGCTATAATTCACCCCTCCACTTT.

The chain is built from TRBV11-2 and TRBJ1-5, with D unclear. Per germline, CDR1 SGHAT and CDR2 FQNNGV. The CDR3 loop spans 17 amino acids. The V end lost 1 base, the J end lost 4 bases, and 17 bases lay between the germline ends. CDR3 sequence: CASSLGQGRIGNQPQHF. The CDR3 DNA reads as TGTGCCAGCAGCTTAGGCCAAGGGAGGATTGGAAATCAGCCCCAGCATTTT.